Presented here are 20 T cell receptor beta chains from one specimen sequenced in a study of identifying expanded T cells in peripheral blood. Some clones are missing from TCRdb's copy, which holds only in-frame ones; the method was immunoSEQ multiplex PCR. Seen here are about 85,000 clones, about 88% observed once, and the top ten hold 15% to 20%. Sequencing was done on a sample of blood. Receptor source: a person between 18 and 75 years old in good health.

This chain connects TRBV7-2 to TRBJ1-4; D is unresolved. Trimming left V 4 bases short and J 5 bases short, with 5 bases between. Germline CDR1 is SGHTA and CDR2 is FQGNSA. The CDR3 consists of 12 residues. CDR3 nucleotides: TGTGCCAGCAGCTCCGCAAATGAAAAACTGTTTTTT. It codes for CASSSANEKLFF.

This chain connects TRBV13 to TRBJ2-7; the D call may be TRBD1 or TRBD2 (6 bases each). V shed 5 bases and J shed 6 bases, with 14 bases lying between them. CDR3 length equals 13 residues. Germline V gives CDR1 PRHDT, CDR2 FYEKMQ (reference sequence). CDR3: CASSPRGRREQYF. The CDR3 nucleotides are TGTGCCAGCAGCCCGAGGGGGAGGCGCGAGCAGTACTTC.

The chain is built from TRBV2 and TRBJ2-1, with 9 bases aligning to TRBD1. Germline V gives CDR1 SNHLY, CDR2 FYNNEI. Germline trimming cut 9 bases from V and 9 bases from J; bases unmatched to any gene: 3. This CDR3 contains 11 residues. CDR3 nucleotides: TGTGCCAGACAGGGGGCCAGTGAGCAGTTCTTC. It codes for CARQGASEQFF.

The chain is built from TRBV13 and TRBJ2-7; 7 nucleotides match TRBD1. Germline V gene sequence: CDR1 PRHDT, CDR2 FYEKMQ (reference sequence). CDR3 length: 13 residues. V lost 1 base, J lost 7 bases, and 4 bases stayed unmatched. Here the CDR3 reads CASSLEGAREQYF. CDR3 DNA: TGTGCCAGCAGCTTAGAGGGGGCGCGGGAGCAGTACTTC.

This chain uses TRBV28 with TRBJ1-1; 9 bases line up with TRBD1. From germline, CDR1 is MDHEN and CDR2 SYDVKM. The CDR3 length is 14 residues. V lost 7 bases, J lost 9 bases, and 12 bases stayed unmatched. The CDR3 spells CASTAQGAPYKAFF. As DNA, the CDR3 is TGTGCCAGCACCGCACAGGGGGCGCCGTATAAAGCTTTCTTT.

The V and J genes are TRBV14 and TRBJ2-1, with 8 bases identical to TRBD2. V was pared by 4 bases and J by 0 bases, with 14 bases of the junction left unmatched. CDR3 length: 19 amino acids. Per germline, CDR1 SGHDN and CDR2 FVKESK. As DNA, the CDR3 is TGTGCCAGCAGCCCCCTGATAGGGCGGGGGGCCTACTCCTACAATGAGCAGTTCTTC. This codes for CASSPLIGRGAYSYNEQFF. The entire variable domain, with the rest obtained from reference TRBV14 and TRBJ2-1, is as follows: EAGVTQFPSHSVIEKGQTVTLRCDPISGHDNLYWYRRVMGKEIKFLLHFVKESKQDESGMPNNRFLAERTGGTYSTLKVQPAELEDSGVYFCASSPLIGRGAYSYNEQFFGPGTRLTVL.

The chain uses TRBV19 and TRBJ2-6; D remains ambiguous. The CDR3 consists of 12 residues. In germline, CDR1 is LNHDA, CDR2 SQIVND (reference sequence). This CDR3 reads CAVGFGANVLTF. In DNA form, the CDR3 reads TGTGCGGTGGGGTTTGGGGCCAACGTCCTGACTTTC. Drawing the rest from reference TRBV19 and TRBJ2-6, the complete variable domain is DGGITQSPKYLFRKEGQNVTLSCEQNLNHDAMYWYRQDPGQGLRLIYYSQIVNDFQKGDIAEGYSVSREKKESFPLTVTSAQKNPTAFYLCAVGFGANVLTFGAGSRLTVL.

V is TRBV18 and J is TRBJ2-7; 8 bases are a match to TRBD1. CDR3 length equals 12 residues. The germline CDR1 and CDR2 sequences are KGHSH and LQKENI. J was trimmed by 7 bases and V by 5 bases; bases with no gene match: 4. In DNA form, the CDR3 reads TGTGCCAGCTCAAGACAGGGGCGGGAGCAGTACTTC. Protein sequence: CASSRQGREQYF.

The chain employs TRBV28 and TRBJ1-6; D remains unclear. The CDR3 runs 16 residues. In germline, CDR1 is MDHEN, CDR2 SYDVKM. Deletions cut 5 bases from V and 7 bases from J, with 18 bases between. In nucleotides, the CDR3 is TGTGCCAGCAGTGGAGGGTCCTTTGAATTGAATTCACCCCTCCACTTT. Its translation: CASSGGSFELNSPLHF.

The gene calls are TRBV2 and TRBJ1-2, with D perhaps TRBD1 (5 bases). The germline V gene has CDR1 SNHLY and CDR2 FYNNEI. The CDR3 has 14 amino acids. Between the trimmed V and J ends, which lost 6 bases and 5 bases, there was a span of 16 bases. The CDR3: CASRPGGVSYGYTF. The CDR3, as DNA: TGTGCCAGCAGACCGGGGGGGGTCTCATATGGCTACACCTTC.

This rearrangement joins TRBV2 to TRBJ2-3, with 7 nucleotides matching TRBD2. Germline V lookup: CDR1 SNHLY, CDR2 FYNNEI. Trimming at V came to 7 bases and at J to 2 bases, leaving 9 bases not matched to a gene. The CDR3 is made up of 15 amino acids. Written as DNA, the CDR3 is TGTGCCAGCACCGGGGCTAGCGGATACACAGATACGCAGTATTTT. This translates into CASTGASGYTDTQYF.

The genes are TRBV5-1 and TRBJ2-7; tentatively, D is TRBD1 (7 bases). The CDR3 runs 14 residues. The V gene's germline CDR1 is SGHRS and CDR2 YFSETQ. With 4 bases removed from V and 3 bases from J, the gap between germline ends came to 14 bases. The CDR3 is CASSLRGTDYEQYF. CDR3 in DNA: TGCGCCAGCAGCCTCCGGGGGACAGACTACGAGCAGTACTTC.

The V gene is TRBV5-1, the J gene TRBJ2-7; D gene ambiguous. The V gene lost 6 bases and the J gene lost 6 bases, with 19 bases spanning the gap. The CDR3 is made up of 14 amino acids. CDR1 SGHRS and CDR2 YFSETQ come from the germline V gene. The CDR3 loop reads CASTTGAESGEQYF. The CDR3 DNA reads as TGCGCCAGCACGACGGGTGCTGAGTCCGGCGAGCAGTACTTC.

This clone was seen once. J is TRBJ1-4 and V is TRBV29-1; D not certain. Trimming shortened V by 5 bases and J by 0 bases, and 7 bases separated the two germline ends. This CDR3 contains 13 residues. Germline CDR1 and CDR2: SQVTM and ANQGSEA. The DNA for the CDR3 is TGCAGCGTTCGCACCCCAACTAATGAAAAACTGTTTTTT. Translated, it gives CSVRTPTNEKLFF.

This clone was seen a single time. V gene TRBV10-3 combines with J gene TRBJ2-3, with 10 bases identical to TRBD1. Germline loops: CDR1 ENHRY, CDR2 SYGVKD. V trimming: 10 bases; J trimming: 5 bases; junction bases outside the gene matches: 6. There are 13 residues in the CDR3. CDR3 coding DNA: TGTGCCACGGGACAGGGGCCAGGAGATACGCAGTATTTT. It is translated as CATGQGPGDTQYF.

The V call is TRBV28, the J call TRBJ2-5; D uncertain. The V gene lost 6 bases and the J gene lost 1 base, with 12 bases spanning the gap. Germline V gene sequence: CDR1 MDHEN, CDR2 SYDVKM. The CDR3 totals 14 residues. The CDR3 coding sequence is TGTGCCAGCAGACCTCATCAGATCCAAGAGACCCAGTACTTC. Its protein is CASRPHQIQETQYF.

V and J are TRBV11-2 and TRBJ1-5; weak D call: TRBD1 (5 bases). Trimming removed 5 bases from V and 5 bases from J, with 10 bases in between. CDR1 is SGHAT, CDR2 FQNNGV, per germline. This CDR3 spans 13 amino acids. Written as DNA, the CDR3 is TGTGCCAGCAGCCGGACACTGTATCAGCCCCAGCATTTT. Amino acids: CASSRTLYQPQHF.

The CDR3 DNA is TGTGCCAGCAGTTTGGGAGCGGGTACGCAGTATTTT. Its translation: CASSLGAGTQYF. The chain employs TRBV28 and TRBJ2-3; possibly TRBD2 for D (6 bases). V was clipped by 3 bases and J by 8 bases, with 9 bases between them. Germline lookup yields CDR1 MDHEN and CDR2 SYDVKM. The CDR3 contains 12 residues.

V is TRBV7-2 and J is TRBJ1-2; D uncertain. Trimming took 1 base from V and 7 from J, leaving 13 bases between them. The length of the CDR3 is 14 residues. CDR1 is SGHTA and CDR2 is FQGNSA in the germline V gene. CDR3 residues: CASSLGVGRFGYTF. CDR3 nucleotide sequence: TGTGCCAGCAGCTTAGGAGTTGGAAGGTTTGGCTACACCTTC.

About this clone itself: This CDR3 is also generated by other DNA sequences in the sample. V gene TRBV5-1 combines with J gene TRBJ2-5; D might be TRBD1 (6 bases). The ends were cut back, 3 bases at V and 2 bases at J, with 14 bases in the middle. CDR1 is SGHRS, CDR2 YFSETQ, per germline. The CDR3 covers 15 residues. DNA for the CDR3: TGCGCCAGCAGCTCGACAGGTACCCTTCAAGAGACCCAGTACTTC. Translated, it gives CASSSTGTLQETQYF.